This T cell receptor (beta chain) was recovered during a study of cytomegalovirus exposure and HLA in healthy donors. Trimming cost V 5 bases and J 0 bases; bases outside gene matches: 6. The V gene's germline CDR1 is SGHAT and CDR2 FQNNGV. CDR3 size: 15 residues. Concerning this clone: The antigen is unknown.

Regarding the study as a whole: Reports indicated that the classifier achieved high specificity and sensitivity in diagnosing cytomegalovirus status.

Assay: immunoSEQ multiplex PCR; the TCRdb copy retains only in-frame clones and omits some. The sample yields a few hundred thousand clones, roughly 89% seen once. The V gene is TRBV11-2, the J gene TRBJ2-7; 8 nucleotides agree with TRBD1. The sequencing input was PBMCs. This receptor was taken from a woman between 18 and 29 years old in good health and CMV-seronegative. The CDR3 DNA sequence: TGTGCCAGCAGCCTGGGACAGGTTCTCTCCTACGAGCAGTACTTC. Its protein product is CASSLGQVLSYEQYF.